This TCR beta chain was profiled in a study of shared clonotypes between healthy human individuals. Trimming at V came to 6 bases and at J to 5 bases, leaving 11 bases not matched to a gene. CDR3 size: 15 residues. CDR1 and CDR2 (germline): MDHEN, SYDVKM. In the original processing: Sequence data from immunoSEQ were junction-only and lacked quality scores; consequently, filtering differed. TCRdb's copy holds only in-frame clones and misses some; the assay was immunoSEQ multiplex PCR. The V and J calls and clone size are taken from that table; D and trimming were inferred from the DNA. This table holds about 79,000 clones, 62% found once.

The sample consisted of memory CD8+ T cells sorted from blood. The subset denotes: CD45RO+ cells pooled with CCR7-negative TemRA cells. This sequence was found in a man aged 25-45 years in good health. The chain combines TRBV28 with TRBJ2-7; TRBD1 matches 9 bases. CDR3 loop: CASRRDPGTGNEQYF. The CDR3 coding sequence is TGTGCCAGCAGACGGGACCCCGGGACAGGGAACGAGCAGTACTTC.